The 10 T cell receptor beta chains listed next were all sequenced from one sample in a study of T cells in narcolepsy. The table came from immunoSEQ multiplex PCR; TCRdb's copy has only in-frame clones and leaves some out. The sample yields tens of thousands of clones, around 86% seen once. The sample taken for sequencing was CD45RA- memory CD4+ T cells from PBMCs. Receptor source: a human donor with narcolepsy.

The rearrangement links TRBV11-2 to TRBJ2-5; the D gene could be TRBD1 or TRBD2 (5 bases each). This CDR3 comprises 16 residues. Germline V gene data show CDR1 as SGHAT and CDR2 as FQNNGV. V was clipped by 1 base and J by 3 bases, with 15 bases between them. CDR3 region: CASSLALTGAKETQYF. The CDR3 DNA is TGTGCCAGCAGCTTAGCTCTCACCGGGGCAAAAGAGACCCAGTACTTC.

In its sample, this clone was seen once. J is TRBJ2-3 and V is TRBV6-6; a weak D match, TRBD2 (6 bases). The CDR3 extends over 15 amino acids. With 6 bases removed from V and 1 base from J, the gap between germline ends came to 14 bases. Germline values: CDR1 MNHNY, CDR2 SVGAGI (reference sequence). CDR3 region: CASSSGAGRTDTQYF. DNA of the CDR3: TGTGCCAGCAGCTCCGGTGCGGGGCGCACAGATACGCAGTATTTT.

CDR3 loop: CASSRGGETGELFF. The CDR3 region has the DNA TGTGCCAGCAGCCGGGGGGGCGAGACCGGGGAGCTGTTTTTT. The chain uses TRBV5-4 and TRBJ2-2; 8 bases line up with TRBD2. The junction had 4 bases not matched to a gene; V was cut back by 4 bases and J by 5 bases. Germline-derived CDR1 and CDR2 are SGHNT and YYREEE (reference sequence). This CDR3 has 14 residues.

The rearrangement links TRBV7-3 to TRBJ2-1; perhaps TRBD1 as D (5 bases). CDR1 is SGHTA and CDR2 is FQGTGA in the germline V gene. This CDR3 is 14 amino acids long. V lost 5 bases and J lost 4, with 12 bases in between. As DNA, the CDR3 is TGTGCCAGCAGCCCCCGACAGAGATACAATGAGCAGTTCTTC. It specifies CASSPRQRYNEQFF.

The chain recombines TRBV5-4 with TRBJ1-4; 10 bases fit TRBD1. Per germline, CDR1 SGHNT and CDR2 YYREEE (reference sequence). The trim removed 0 bases at V and 7 bases at J, leaving 6 bases unmatched. The CDR3 length is 16 residues. The CDR3 is CASSLVGTGDVEKLFF. The CDR3 nucleotides are TGTGCCAGCAGCTTGGTAGGGACAGGGGATGTTGAAAAACTGTTTTTT. The whole variable domain, remainder taken from reference TRBV5-4 and TRBJ1-4, is ETGVTQSPTHLIKTRGQQVTLRCSSQSGHNTVSWYQQALGQGPQFIFQYYREEENGRGNFPPRFSGLQFPNYSSELNVNALELDDSALYLCASSLVGTGDVEKLFFGSGTQLSVL.

The chain employs TRBV6-1 and TRBJ2-7; TRBD1 matches 8 bases. The CDR3 covers 14 residues. Germline CDR1 reads MNHNS; CDR2 reads SASEGT. V dropped 6 bases and J dropped 5; count of bases not matched to a gene: 9. The CDR3 region is CASSPGQGGHEQYF. CDR3 sequence (DNA): TGTGCCAGCAGCCCCGGACAGGGAGGACACGAGCAGTACTTC.

The chain combines TRBV5-1 with TRBJ2-5; D ambiguous. The CDR3 loop spans 14 amino acids. Trimming shortened V by 0 bases and J by 4 bases, and 10 bases separated the two germline ends. Per germline, CDR1 SGHRS and CDR2 YFSETQ. CDR3 residues: CASSLVTSGETQYF. In nucleotides, the CDR3 is TGCGCCAGCAGCTTGGTGACATCCGGAGAGACCCAGTACTTC. The variable domain in full, completed from reference TRBV5-1 and TRBJ2-5, reads KAGVTQTPRYLIKTRGQQVTLSCSPISGHRSVSWYQQTPGQGLQFLFEYFSETQRNKGNFPGRFSGRQFSNSRSEMNVSTLELGDSALYLCASSLVTSGETQYFGPGTRLLVL.

This chain connects TRBV5-1 to TRBJ2-5; 14 bases match TRBD2. V shed 4 bases and J 5 bases; nucleotides not matched to a gene: 10. CDR1 and CDR2 from the germline V gene are SGHRS and YFSETQ. The CDR3 spans 17 residues. CDR3 DNA sequence: TGCGCCAGCAGCAGGGGACTAGCGGGGGTAGAGGCTGAGACCCAGTACTTC. Translated: CASSRGLAGVEAETQYF.

V gene TRBV6-4 combines with J gene TRBJ1-6; D not resolved. Germline assignment: CDR1 MRHNA and CDR2 SNTAGT. V was pared by 6 bases and J by 0 bases, with 21 bases between. This CDR3 has 19 amino acids. The CDR3 sequence: CASSDPRGEVSSYNSPLHF. The CDR3 nucleotides are TGTGCCAGCAGCGACCCTAGAGGAGAGGTGAGCTCCTATAATTCACCCCTCCACTTT.

J is TRBJ2-3 and V is TRBV6-1; TRBD1 agrees at 8 bases. The germline CDR1 and CDR2 sequences are MNHNS and SASEGT. The CDR3 is made up of 15 amino acids. V was pared by 4 bases and J by 4 bases, with 7 bases of the junction left unmatched. Here the CDR3 DNA reads TGTGCCAGCAGTGTGGTGACAGGGGTTCCAGATACGCAGTATTTT. Translated, it gives CASSVVTGVPDTQYF.